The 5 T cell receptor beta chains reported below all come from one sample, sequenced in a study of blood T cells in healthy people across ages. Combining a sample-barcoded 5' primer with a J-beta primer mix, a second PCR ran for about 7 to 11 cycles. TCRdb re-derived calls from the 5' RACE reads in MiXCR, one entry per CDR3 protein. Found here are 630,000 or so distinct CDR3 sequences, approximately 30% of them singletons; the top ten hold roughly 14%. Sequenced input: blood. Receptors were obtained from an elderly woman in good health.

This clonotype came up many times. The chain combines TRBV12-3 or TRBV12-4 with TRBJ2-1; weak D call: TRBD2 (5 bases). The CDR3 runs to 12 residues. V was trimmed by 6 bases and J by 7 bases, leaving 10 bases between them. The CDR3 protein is CASRRTGNEQFF. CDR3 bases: TGTGCCAGCAGGCGGACTGGGAATGAGCAGTTCTTC.

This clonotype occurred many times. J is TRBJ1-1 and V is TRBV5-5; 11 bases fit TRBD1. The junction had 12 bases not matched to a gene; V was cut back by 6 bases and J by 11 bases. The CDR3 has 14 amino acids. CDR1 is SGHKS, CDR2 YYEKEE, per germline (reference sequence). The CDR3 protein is CASTPGQGGLRAFF. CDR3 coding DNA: TGTGCCAGCACCCCGGGACAGGGGGGTTTAAGGGCTTTCTTT.

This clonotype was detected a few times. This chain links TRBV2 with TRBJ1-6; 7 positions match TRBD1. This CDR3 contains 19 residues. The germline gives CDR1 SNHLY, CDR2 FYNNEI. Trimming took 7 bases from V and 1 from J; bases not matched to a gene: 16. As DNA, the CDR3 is TGTGCCAGCACGAGGCAGGGGGGATTGTCCAGGTCCTATAATTCACCCCTCCACTTT. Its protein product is CASTRQGGLSRSYNSPLHF.

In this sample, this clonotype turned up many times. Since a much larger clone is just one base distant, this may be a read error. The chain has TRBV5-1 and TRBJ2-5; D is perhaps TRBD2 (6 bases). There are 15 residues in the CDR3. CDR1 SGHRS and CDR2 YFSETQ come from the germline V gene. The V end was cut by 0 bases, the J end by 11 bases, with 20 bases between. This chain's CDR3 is CASSLAGVTLDEQYF. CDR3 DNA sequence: TGCGCCAGCAGCTTGGCGGGGGTGACGTTGGATGAGCAGTACTTC.

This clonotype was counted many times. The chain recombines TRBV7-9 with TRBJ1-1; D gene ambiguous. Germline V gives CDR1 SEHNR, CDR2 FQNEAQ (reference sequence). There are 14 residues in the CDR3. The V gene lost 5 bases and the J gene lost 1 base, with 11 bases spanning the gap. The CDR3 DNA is TGTGCCAGCAGCGAATCGGGATGGAACACTGAAGCTTTCTTT. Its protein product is CASSESGWNTEAFF.